This paragraph covers one TCR beta chain sequence. The CDR3 consists of 13 residues. V was pared by 6 bases and J by 5 bases, with 10 bases between. The germline V gene has CDR1 MDHEN and CDR2 SYDVKM. Assay used: immunoSEQ multiplex PCR; TCRdb lists only in-frame clones, some missing. This sample has about 120,000 clones, with about 89% found just once. The data are from a study of control samples from healthy donors and cancer patients. The rearrangement joins TRBV28 to TRBJ1-4; a possible D gene is TRBD1 (5 bases). The sample comprised blood. The source of this sequence is a man aged 50 to 59 in good health. CDR3 nucleotide sequence: TGTGCCAGCAGGGGGCCCTTGAATGAAAAACTGTTTTTT. The encoded protein is CASRGPLNEKLFF.